The clone carrying this T cell receptor (beta chain) has ten or more counts. Antigen specificity is unknown. This specimen comes from a study of identical twins. Study-wide results and caveats: Analyses based on zero insertions could be partly confounded by invariant MAIT and iNKT cells.

V was cut by 1 base and J by 9 bases, with 10 bases left in between. CDR3 length: 13 amino acids. The germline V gene encodes CDR1 MGHRA and CDR2 YSYEKL. TCRdb re-called the 5' RACE reads with MiXCR, one entry per CDR3 protein. The sample contains roughly 1,500,000 distinct CDR3 sequences, about 32% of which appear only once. Sequencing was performed on cord blood. The genes are TRBV4-1 and TRBJ2-1; D is ambiguous. This clonotype was obtained from a newborn girl in good health. The CDR3 sequence is CASSQAWSAEQFF. CDR3 bases: TGCGCCAGCAGCCAAGCGTGGAGTGCTGAGCAGTTCTTC.